This T cell receptor (beta chain) was sequenced in a study of CD8 T cells in Susac syndrome. Random hexamers served to reverse transcribe about 0.45 to 1 ug RNA. TCRdb reprocessed the immunoSEQ multiplex PCR reads via MiXCR and lists one record per CDR3 protein. The table includes approximately 190,000 distinct CDR3 sequences, more than 90% detected once. V shed 5 bases, J shed 7 bases, and the junction held 2 bases outside the gene matches. The CDR3 covers 12 residues. Germline V CDR1 and CDR2: MNHNS, SASEGT. Material: CD4+ T cells from PBMCs. This receptor was obtained from a human donor with multiple sclerosis. The chain employs TRBV6-1 and TRBJ2-1, with 7 bases identical to TRBD1. CDR3 protein: CASSHRGNEQFF. The CDR3 DNA reads TGTGCCAGCAGTCACAGGGGAAATGAGCAGTTCTTC.